Following are 5 T cell receptor beta chains from one sample sequenced in a study of T cells after yellow fever vaccination. TCRdb reprocessed the 5' RACE reads with MiXCR, giving one entry per CDR3 protein. The sample shows roughly 400,000 distinct CDR3 sequences, 18% of them seen only once. The sample was PBMCs, taken before the yellow fever booster vaccination. All receptors derive from a man aged 18-30 years who received the YFV17D yellow fever vaccine.

At least ten counts were recorded for this clonotype. CDR3 sequence: CASSPGGTTDNEQFF. The CDR3 DNA follows: TGTGCCAGCAGCCCTGGGGGAACAACCGACAATGAGCAGTTCTTC. The J gene is TRBJ2-1, the V gene TRBV9; TRBD1 or TRBD2 may be the D gene (5 bases each). Between the trimmed V and J ends, which lost 4 bases and 5 bases, there was a span of 16 bases. This CDR3 spans 15 amino acids. Per germline, CDR1 SGDLS and CDR2 YYNGEE.

The chain recombines TRBV5-1 with TRBJ1-3; D is uncertain. In germline, CDR1 is SGHRS, CDR2 YFSETQ. The V end was cut by 4 bases, the J end by 0 bases, with 8 bases between. The CDR3 is 14 amino acids. CDR3 in DNA: TGCGCCAGCAGCACGGATTACTCTGGAAACACCATATATTTT. This gives the protein CASSTDYSGNTIYF.

This sequence joins TRBV11-2 and TRBJ2-5, with D perhaps TRBD1 (6 bases). V lost 5 bases and J lost 2, with 12 bases in between. The CDR3 consists of 14 residues. Germline V gene data show CDR1 as SGHAT and CDR2 as FQNNGV. CDR3 in amino acids: CASSTDRLQETQYF. CDR3 bases: TGTGCCAGCAGCACTGACAGGTTGCAAGAGACCCAGTACTTC.

The J gene is TRBJ2-3, the V gene TRBV3-1, with D perhaps TRBD1 or TRBD2 (5 bases each). Per germline, CDR1 LGHDT and CDR2 YNNKEL (reference sequence). V was clipped by 5 bases and J by 5 bases, with 11 bases between them. The length of the CDR3 is 13 residues. The CDR3 loop is CASSAHGGDTQYF. CDR3 bases: TGTGCCAGCAGCGCTCATGGGGGAGATACGCAGTATTTT.

The chain joins TRBV10-3 to TRBJ2-3; a possible D gene is TRBD1 (5 bases). V lost 6 bases to trimming and J lost 6 bases, with 10 bases between them. The CDR3 length is 12 residues. Germline V gene lookup returns CDR1 ENHRY and CDR2 SYGVKD. The chain's CDR3 is CAIRDIRDTQYF. As DNA, the CDR3 is TGTGCCATCAGGGACATTCGGGATACGCAGTATTTT.